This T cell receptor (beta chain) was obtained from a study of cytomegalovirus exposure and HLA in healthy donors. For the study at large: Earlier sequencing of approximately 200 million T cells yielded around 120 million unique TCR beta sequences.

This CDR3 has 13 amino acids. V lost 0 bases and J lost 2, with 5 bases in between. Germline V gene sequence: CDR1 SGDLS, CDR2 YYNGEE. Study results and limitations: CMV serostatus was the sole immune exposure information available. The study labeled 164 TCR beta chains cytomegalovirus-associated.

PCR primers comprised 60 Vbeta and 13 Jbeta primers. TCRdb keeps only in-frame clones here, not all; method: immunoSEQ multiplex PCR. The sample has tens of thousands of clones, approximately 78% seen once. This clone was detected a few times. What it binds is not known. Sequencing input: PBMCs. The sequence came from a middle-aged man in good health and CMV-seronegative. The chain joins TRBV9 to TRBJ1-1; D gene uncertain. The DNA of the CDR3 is TGTGCCAGCAGCGTAGCCTCCAACACTGAAGCTTTCTTT. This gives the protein CASSVASNTEAFF.